One sample yielded the 14 T cell receptor beta chains listed below, sequenced in a study of blood T cell repertoires in COVID-19. Data came from immunoSEQ multiplex PCR; TCRdb stores just in-frame clones and leaves some out. Among fewer than 350,000 clones listed, approximately 81% were seen once. The source material was peripheral blood. These receptors originate from a woman in her sixties or seventies with active or convalescent COVID-19.

This clone has just a few counts. CDR3 sequence reads: CASSHRRGSSTGELFF. CDR3 in DNA: TGTGCCAGCAGCCACCGAAGAGGTTCGAGCACCGGGGAGCTGTTTTTT. This rearrangement joins TRBV11-3 to TRBJ2-2; D ambiguous. CDR1 SGHNT and CDR2 YENEEA come from the germline V gene. CDR3 length: 16 amino acids. V was shortened by 5 bases and J by 4 bases, with 17 bases between the two germline ends.

The V and J genes are TRBV6-6 and TRBJ2-7; 10 bases agree with TRBD1. The germline V gene encodes CDR1 MNHNY and CDR2 SVGAGI (reference sequence). The CDR3 is 15 residues long. J was trimmed by 5 bases and V by 7 bases; bases with no gene match: 11. The CDR3 here is CASTQVRDRGHEQYF. The CDR3 nucleotides read TGTGCCAGCACCCAGGTCCGGGACAGGGGTCACGAGCAGTACTTC.

This chain joins TRBV5-5 and TRBJ1-5; no clear D gene. The CDR3 consists of 12 residues. Trimming took off 2 bases at V and 16 bases at J, with 16 bases between the two ends. Germline V lookup: CDR1 SGHKS, CDR2 YYEKEE (reference sequence). CDR3 sequence: CASSFTGRAKHF. The CDR3 nucleotides read TGTGCCAGCAGCTTCACGGGTCGAGCGAAACATTTT. Complete variable domain (other parts from reference TRBV5-5 and TRBJ1-5): DAGVTQSPTHLIKTRGQQVTLRCSPISGHKSVSWYQQVLGQGPQFIFQYYEKEERGRGNFPDRFSARQFPNYSSELNVNALLLGDSALYLCASSFTGRAKHFGDGTRLSIL.

The chain uses TRBV5-1 and TRBJ1-1; no reliable D call. The CDR3 has 15 residues. V was trimmed by 0 bases and J by 8 bases, leaving 17 bases between them. Germline V gives CDR1 SGHRS, CDR2 YFSETQ. The CDR3 DNA sequence: TGCGCCAGCAGCTTGGTGGAGGGCCCTACGGGGGAAGCTTTCTTT. Encoded protein: CASSLVEGPTGEAFF.

The chain has TRBV7-3 and TRBJ2-1; TRBD1 matches at 10 bases. CDR1 is SGHTA, CDR2 FQGTGA, per germline. CDR3 length: 16 residues. V lost 3 bases and J lost 5; bases outside the gene matches: 7. The CDR3 here is CASSLRAGTGDNEQFF. CDR3 in DNA: TGTGCCAGCAGCTTGAGAGCCGGGACAGGGGACAATGAGCAGTTCTTC.

The V and J genes are TRBV11-1 and TRBJ2-3; 8 bases line up with TRBD1. This CDR3 has 14 residues. Per the germline V gene, CDR1 is SGHAT and CDR2 is FQDESV (reference sequence). Trimming took 5 bases from V and 4 from J; bases not matched to a gene: 5. The CDR3, as DNA: TGTGCCAGCAGCCCCCAGGGGGCGGCAGATACGCAGTATTTT. Translation gives CASSPQGAADTQYF.

V is TRBV12-3 or TRBV12-4 and J is TRBJ2-5; no firm D call. Trimming pared 3 bases from V and 5 bases from J, leaving 10 bases between. This CDR3 has 13 residues. The CDR3 DNA follows: TGTGCCAGCAGTTTCAAAGCTATGGAGACCCAGTACTTC. Translating gives CASSFKAMETQYF.

This sequence joins TRBV5-4 and TRBJ2-3; the D gene is possibly TRBD1 (6 bases). Trimming left V 0 bases short and J 1 base short, with 9 bases between. CDR1 is SGHNT and CDR2 is YYREEE in the germline V gene (reference sequence). CDR3 size: 15 residues. Written as DNA, the CDR3 is TGTGCCAGCAGCTTGGCAGGGGCCGGCACAGATACGCAGTATTTT. It is translated as CASSLAGAGTDTQYF.

V and J are TRBV4-1 and TRBJ2-3; possibly TRBD2 for D (7 bases). V dropped 0 bases and J dropped 0 bases, with 13 bases sitting between them. The CDR3 is 17 amino acids. Germline V gene sequence: CDR1 MGHRA, CDR2 YSYEKL. The DNA for the CDR3 is TGCGCCAGCAGCCAAGAATGGGGGGGGCCTAGCACAGATACGCAGTATTTT. Its translation is CASSQEWGGPSTDTQYF.

The V and J genes are TRBV7-3 and TRBJ2-6, with 9 bases matching TRBD2. Germline V gene data show CDR1 as SGHTA and CDR2 as FQGTGA. The V gene end was trimmed by 2 bases and the J gene end by 1 base; junction bases not matched to a gene: 6. CDR3 length: 18 amino acids. Here the CDR3 reads CASSLGAGGSSGANVLTF. The CDR3 nucleotides read TGTGCCAGCAGCTTAGGAGCGGGGGGCTCTTCTGGGGCCAACGTCCTGACTTTC.

The chain employs TRBV6-5 and TRBJ1-2; TRBD1 might be the D (5 bases). The CDR3 runs to 14 residues. The germline V gene has CDR1 MNHEY and CDR2 SVGAGI. V lost 8 bases to trimming and J lost 4 bases, with 17 bases between them. CDR3 bases: TGTGCCAGCGCACAGGAACTCTGGGGCTATGGCTACACCTTC. Its translation is CASAQELWGYGYTF.

The V and J genes are TRBV10-3 and TRBJ2-3; D may be TRBD1 (6 bases). This CDR3 comprises 14 residues. Germline values: CDR1 ENHRY, CDR2 SYGVKD. Trimming left V 8 bases short and J 2 bases short, with 14 bases between. The CDR3 DNA reads as TGTGCCATCTCGGCAGGGGCCTCCACAGATACGCAGTATTTT. This sequence encodes CAISAGASTDTQYF.

This chain connects TRBV7-2 to TRBJ2-1; 9 bases are a match to TRBD2. The ends lost 0 bases at V and 8 bases at J; junction bases unmatched: 11. Germline CDR1 and CDR2: SGHTA and FQGNSA. There are 17 residues in the CDR3. The CDR3: CASSLAILRGGFHEQFF. The CDR3 DNA reads TGTGCCAGCAGCTTAGCGATTTTGCGGGGGGGGTTCCATGAGCAGTTCTTC.

The gene calls are TRBV7-3 and TRBJ2-5; 7 bases match TRBD1. The CDR3 consists of 16 residues. J lost 1 base, V lost 5 bases, and 10 bases had no gene match. Germline CDR1 is SGHTA and CDR2 is FQGTGA. The CDR3 protein is CASSQEGYRGQETQYF. The CDR3 nucleotides read TGTGCCAGCAGCCAAGAGGGGTACAGGGGCCAAGAGACCCAGTACTTC.